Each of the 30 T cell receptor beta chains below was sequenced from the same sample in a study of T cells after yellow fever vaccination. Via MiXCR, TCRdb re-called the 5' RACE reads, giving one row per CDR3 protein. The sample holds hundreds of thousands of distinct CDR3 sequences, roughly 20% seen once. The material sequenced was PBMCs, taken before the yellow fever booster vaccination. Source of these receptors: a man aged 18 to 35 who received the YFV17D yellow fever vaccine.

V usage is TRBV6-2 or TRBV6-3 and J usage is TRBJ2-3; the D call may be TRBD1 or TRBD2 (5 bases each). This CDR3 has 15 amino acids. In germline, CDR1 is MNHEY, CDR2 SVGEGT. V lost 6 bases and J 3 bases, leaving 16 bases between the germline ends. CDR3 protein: CASSTRGAATDTQYF. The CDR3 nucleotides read TGTGCCAGCAGCACCCGAGGGGCCGCTACAGATACGCAGTATTTT.

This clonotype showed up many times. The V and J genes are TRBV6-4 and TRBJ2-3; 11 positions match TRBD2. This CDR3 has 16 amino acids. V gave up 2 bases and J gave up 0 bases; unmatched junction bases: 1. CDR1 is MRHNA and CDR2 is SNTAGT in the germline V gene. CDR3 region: CASSDLAGGSTDTQYF. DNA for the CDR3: TGTGCCAGCAGTGACCTAGCGGGGGGTAGCACAGATACGCAGTATTTT.

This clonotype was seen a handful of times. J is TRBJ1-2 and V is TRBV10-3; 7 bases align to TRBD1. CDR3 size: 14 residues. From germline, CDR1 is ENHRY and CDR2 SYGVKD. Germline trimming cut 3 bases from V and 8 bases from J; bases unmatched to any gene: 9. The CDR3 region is CAISDDRVPIGYTF. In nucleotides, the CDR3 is TGTGCCATCAGTGATGACAGGGTACCAATAGGCTACACCTTC.

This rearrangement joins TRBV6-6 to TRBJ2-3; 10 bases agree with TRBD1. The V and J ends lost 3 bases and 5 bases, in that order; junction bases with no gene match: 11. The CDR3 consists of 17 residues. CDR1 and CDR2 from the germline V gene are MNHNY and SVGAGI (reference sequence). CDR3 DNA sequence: TGTGCCAGCAGTTATCGCGCCGGGACAGGGGTGGTAGATACGCAGTATTTT. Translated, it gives CASSYRAGTGVVDTQYF.

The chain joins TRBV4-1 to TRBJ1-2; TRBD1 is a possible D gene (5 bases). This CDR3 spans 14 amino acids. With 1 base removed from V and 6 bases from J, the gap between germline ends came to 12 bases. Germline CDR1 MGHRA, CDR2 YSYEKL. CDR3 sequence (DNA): TGCGCCAGCAGCCAAGGGGGGGTATCTCATGGCTACACCTTC. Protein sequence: CASSQGGVSHGYTF.

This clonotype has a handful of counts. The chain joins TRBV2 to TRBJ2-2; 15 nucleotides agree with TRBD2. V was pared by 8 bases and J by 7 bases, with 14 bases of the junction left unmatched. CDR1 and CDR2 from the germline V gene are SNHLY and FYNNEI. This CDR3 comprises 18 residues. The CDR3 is CASSGLAGGTLWDGELFF. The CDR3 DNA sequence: TGTGCCAGCTCGGGACTAGCGGGGGGAACTCTATGGGACGGGGAGCTGTTTTTT.

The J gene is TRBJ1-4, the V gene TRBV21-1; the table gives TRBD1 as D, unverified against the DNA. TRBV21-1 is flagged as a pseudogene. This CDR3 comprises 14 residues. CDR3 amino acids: CASRPGQGSEKLFF. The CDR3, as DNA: TGTGCCAGCAGACCGGGACAGGGAAGTGAAAAACTGTTTTTT.

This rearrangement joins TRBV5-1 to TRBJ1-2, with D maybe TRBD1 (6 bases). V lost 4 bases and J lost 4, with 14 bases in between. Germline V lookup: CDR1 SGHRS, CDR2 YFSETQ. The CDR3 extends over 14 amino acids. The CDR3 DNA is TGCGCCAGCAGCCCCCAGGGGCAAGCCTATGGCTACACCTTC. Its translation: CASSPQGQAYGYTF. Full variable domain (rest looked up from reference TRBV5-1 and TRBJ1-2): KAGVTQTPRYLIKTRGQQVTLSCSPISGHRSVSWYQQTPGQGLQFLFEYFSETQRNKGNFPGRFSGRQFSNSRSEMNVSTLELGDSALYLCASSPQGQAYGYTFGSGTRLTVV.

This CDR3 reads CAASGQAQDTIYF. As DNA, the CDR3 is TGTGCCGCCTCGGGACAGGCACAGGACACCATATATTTT. The rearrangement links TRBV5-6 to TRBJ1-3; 8 bases line up with TRBD1. Germline CDR1 is SGHDT and CDR2 is YYEEEE. This CDR3 has 13 amino acids. Losses at the gene ends were 10 bases for V and 8 bases for J; bases not matched to a gene: 11.

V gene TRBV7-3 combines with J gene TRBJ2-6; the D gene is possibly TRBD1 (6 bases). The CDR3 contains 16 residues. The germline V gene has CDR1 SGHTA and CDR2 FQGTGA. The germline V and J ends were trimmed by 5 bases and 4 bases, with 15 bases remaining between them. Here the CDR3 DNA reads TGTGCCAGCAGCCCCGACCCAGGGGAAGGGGCCAACGTCCTGACTTTC. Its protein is CASSPDPGEGANVLTF.

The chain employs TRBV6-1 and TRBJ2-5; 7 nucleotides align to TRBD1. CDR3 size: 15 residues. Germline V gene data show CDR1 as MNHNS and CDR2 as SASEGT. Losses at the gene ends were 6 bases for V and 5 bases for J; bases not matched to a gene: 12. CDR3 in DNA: TGTGCCAGCAGCCCAGGGACAGCGATCATGGAGACCCAGTACTTC. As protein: CASSPGTAIMETQYF.

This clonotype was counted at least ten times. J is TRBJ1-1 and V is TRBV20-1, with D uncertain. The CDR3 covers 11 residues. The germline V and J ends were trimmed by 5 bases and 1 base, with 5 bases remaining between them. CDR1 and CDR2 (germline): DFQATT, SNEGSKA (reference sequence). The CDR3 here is CSAQRNTEAFF. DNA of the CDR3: TGCAGTGCTCAACGGAACACTGAAGCTTTCTTT.

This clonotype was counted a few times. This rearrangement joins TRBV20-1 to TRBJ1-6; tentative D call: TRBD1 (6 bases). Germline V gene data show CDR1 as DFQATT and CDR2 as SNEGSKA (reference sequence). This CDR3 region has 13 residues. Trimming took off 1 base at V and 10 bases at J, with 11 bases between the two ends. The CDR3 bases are TGCAGTGCTAGAGGACAGGCTGGATCACCCCTCCACTTT. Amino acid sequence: CSARGQAGSPLHF.

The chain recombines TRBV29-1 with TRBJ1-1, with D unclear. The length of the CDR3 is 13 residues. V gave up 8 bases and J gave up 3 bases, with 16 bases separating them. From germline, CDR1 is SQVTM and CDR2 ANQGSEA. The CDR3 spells CSLASDPYTEAFF. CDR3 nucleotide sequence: TGCAGCCTTGCATCCGACCCCTACACTGAAGCTTTCTTT.

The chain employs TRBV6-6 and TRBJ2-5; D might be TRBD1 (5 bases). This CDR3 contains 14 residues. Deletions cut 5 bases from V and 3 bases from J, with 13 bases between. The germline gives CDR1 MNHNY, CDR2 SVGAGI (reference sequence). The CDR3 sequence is CASSGSGKKETQYF. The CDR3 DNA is TGTGCCAGCAGTGGATCAGGGAAGAAAGAGACCCAGTACTTC.

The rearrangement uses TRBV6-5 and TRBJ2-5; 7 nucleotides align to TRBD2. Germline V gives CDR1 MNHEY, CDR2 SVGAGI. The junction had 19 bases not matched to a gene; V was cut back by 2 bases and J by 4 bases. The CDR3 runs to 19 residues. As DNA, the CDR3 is TGTGCCAGCAGTTACGGGGGGAACCGTCTGGCGGGGGTTGGAGAGACCCAGTACTTC. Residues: CASSYGGNRLAGVGETQYF.

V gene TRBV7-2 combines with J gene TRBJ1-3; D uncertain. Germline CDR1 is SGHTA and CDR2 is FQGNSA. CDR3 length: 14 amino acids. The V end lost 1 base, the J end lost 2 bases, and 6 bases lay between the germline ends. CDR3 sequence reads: CASSLDSAGNTIYF. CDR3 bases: TGTGCCAGCAGCTTAGACTCGGCTGGAAACACCATATATTTT.

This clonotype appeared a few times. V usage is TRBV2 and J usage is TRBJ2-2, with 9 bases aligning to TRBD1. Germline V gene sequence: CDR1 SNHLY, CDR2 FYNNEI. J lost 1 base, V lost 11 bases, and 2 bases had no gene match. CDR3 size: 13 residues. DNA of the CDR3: TGTGCCGGGACAGGGATGAACACCGGGGAGCTGTTTTTT. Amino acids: CAGTGMNTGELFF.

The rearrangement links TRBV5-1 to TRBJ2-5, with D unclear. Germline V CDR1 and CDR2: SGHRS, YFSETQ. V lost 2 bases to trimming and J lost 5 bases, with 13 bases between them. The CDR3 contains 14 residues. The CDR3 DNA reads TGCGCCAGCAGCTTCCCCGAAGACTGGGAGACCCAGTACTTC. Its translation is CASSFPEDWETQYF.

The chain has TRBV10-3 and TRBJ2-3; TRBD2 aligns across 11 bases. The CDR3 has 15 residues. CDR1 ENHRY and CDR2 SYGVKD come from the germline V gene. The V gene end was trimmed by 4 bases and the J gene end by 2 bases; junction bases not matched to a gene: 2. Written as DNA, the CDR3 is TGTGCCATCAGTGTGACTAGCGGGGCCACAGATACGCAGTATTTT. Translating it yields CAISVTSGATDTQYF.

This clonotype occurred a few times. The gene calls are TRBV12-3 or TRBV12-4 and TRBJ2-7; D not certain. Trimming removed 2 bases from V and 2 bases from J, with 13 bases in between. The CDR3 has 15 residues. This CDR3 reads CASSLNVARTYEQYF. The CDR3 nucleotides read TGTGCCAGCAGTTTAAACGTGGCGAGAACCTACGAGCAGTACTTC.

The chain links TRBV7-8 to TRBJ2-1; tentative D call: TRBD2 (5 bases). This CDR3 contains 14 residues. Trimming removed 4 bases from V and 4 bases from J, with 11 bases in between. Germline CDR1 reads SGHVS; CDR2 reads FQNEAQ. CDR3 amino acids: CASSWSTGYNEQFF. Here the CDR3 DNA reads TGTGCCAGCAGCTGGAGCACGGGGTACAATGAGCAGTTCTTC. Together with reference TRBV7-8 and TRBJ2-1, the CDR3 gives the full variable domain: GAGVSQSPRYKVAKRGQDVALRCDPISGHVSLFWYQQALGQGPEFLTYFQNEAQLDKSGLPSDRFFAERPEGSVSTLKIQRTQQEDSAVYLCASSWSTGYNEQFFGPGTRLTVL.

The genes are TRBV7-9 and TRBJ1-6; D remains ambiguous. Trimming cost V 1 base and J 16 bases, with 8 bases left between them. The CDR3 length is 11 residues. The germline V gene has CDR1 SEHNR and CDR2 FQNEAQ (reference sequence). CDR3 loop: CASSLGRELHF. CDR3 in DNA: TGTGCCAGCAGCTTAGGACGCGAACTCCACTTT.

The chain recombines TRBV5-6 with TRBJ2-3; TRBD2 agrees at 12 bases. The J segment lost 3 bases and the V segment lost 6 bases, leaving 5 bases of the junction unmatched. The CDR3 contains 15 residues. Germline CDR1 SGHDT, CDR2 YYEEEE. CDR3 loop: CASNPTSGGTDTQYF. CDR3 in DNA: TGTGCCAGCAACCCGACTAGCGGGGGTACAGATACGCAGTATTTT.

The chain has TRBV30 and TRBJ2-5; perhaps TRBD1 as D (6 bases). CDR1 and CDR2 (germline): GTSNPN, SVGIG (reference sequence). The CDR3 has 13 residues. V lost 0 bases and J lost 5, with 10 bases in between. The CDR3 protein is CAWSVVQGETQYF. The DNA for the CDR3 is TGTGCCTGGAGTGTAGTACAGGGCGAGACCCAGTACTTC.

In DNA, the CDR3 is TGTGCCAGCAGGACAGCTTTCGAACCCACCTACGAGCAGTACTTC. Its translation is CASRTAFEPTYEQYF. This rearrangement joins TRBV2 to TRBJ2-7, with D perhaps matching TRBD1 (5 bases). V gave up 6 bases and J gave up 2 bases, with 17 bases separating them. The CDR3 covers 15 residues. The germline CDR1 and CDR2 sequences are SNHLY and FYNNEI.

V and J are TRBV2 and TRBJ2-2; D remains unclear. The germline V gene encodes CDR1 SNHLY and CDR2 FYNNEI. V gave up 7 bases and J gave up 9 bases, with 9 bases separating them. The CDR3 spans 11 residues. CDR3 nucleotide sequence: TGTGCCAGCATCCTAAATAGGGAGCTGTTTTTT. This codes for CASILNRELFF.

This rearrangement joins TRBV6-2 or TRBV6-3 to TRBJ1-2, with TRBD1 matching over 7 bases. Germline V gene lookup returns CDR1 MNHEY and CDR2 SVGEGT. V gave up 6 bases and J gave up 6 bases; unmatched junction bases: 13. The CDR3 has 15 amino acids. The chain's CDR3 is CASSPPATGIDGYTF. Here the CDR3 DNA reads TGTGCCAGCAGCCCCCCCGCGACAGGGATCGATGGCTACACCTTC.

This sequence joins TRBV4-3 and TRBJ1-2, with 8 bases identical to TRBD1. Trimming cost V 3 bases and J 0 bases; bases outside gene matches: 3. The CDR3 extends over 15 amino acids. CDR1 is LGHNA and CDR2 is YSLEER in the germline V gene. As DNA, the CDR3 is TGCGCCAGCAGCCAGGACAGGGCCGCTAACTATGGCTACACCTTC. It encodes CASSQDRAANYGYTF.

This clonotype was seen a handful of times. This CDR3 reads CASSVRQGRDEKLFF. CDR3 nucleotides: TGTGCCAGCAGCGTTCGACAGGGCAGAGATGAAAAACTGTTTTTT. The rearrangement links TRBV12-1 to TRBJ1-4; the D call in the table, TRBD1, was not verified against the DNA. TRBV12-1 counts as a pseudogene. This CDR3 is 15 amino acids long.